A selection of T cell receptor beta chains follows, all from one sample in a study of T cell changes during pregnancy in multiple sclerosis. Measured with immunoSEQ multiplex PCR; TCRdb has only the in-frame clones, and not every one. Among 20,000 or so clones listed, about nine tenths were seen once. Source: CD8+ T cells from peripheral blood mononuclear cells, taken in the third trimester of pregnancy. Receptor source: a female donor in good health, enrolled as a control in a pregnancy study. CDR3s leave out the opening cysteine and the closing phenylalanine or tryptophan. The order of the fields is V gene, clone size, J gene, CDR3 protein. Only some rows state a clone size, as once, few, many or a class for expanded clones.

v_call: TRBV6-5
clone_size: -
j_call: TRBJ2-2
cdr3_aa: ASSYLNTGELF

v_call: TRBV6-6
clone_size: once
j_call: TRBJ1-2
cdr3_aa: ASTLTTSNGYT

v_call: TRBV27
clone_size: -
j_call: TRBJ1-2
cdr3_aa: ASSFRGPYGYT

v_call: TRBV9
clone_size: -
j_call: TRBJ2-2
cdr3_aa: ASRALAGGNTGELF

v_call: TRBV7-8
clone_size: -
j_call: TRBJ2-5
cdr3_aa: ASSERGGRGQETQY

v_call: TRBV9
clone_size: -
j_call: TRBJ1-2
cdr3_aa: ASSSGVNYGYT

v_call: TRBV7-8
clone_size: few
j_call: TRBJ1-4
cdr3_aa: ASSSLGRGEEKLF

v_call: TRBV4-2
clone_size: -
j_call: TRBJ1-4
cdr3_aa: ASSQDWGATNEKLF

v_call: TRBV19
clone_size: -
j_call: TRBJ2-2
cdr3_aa: ASRRDTGELF

v_call: TRBV15
clone_size: -
j_call: TRBJ2-1
cdr3_aa: ATGEGGHNEQF

v_call: TRBV28
clone_size: once
j_call: TRBJ1-2
cdr3_aa: ASSPLLGRSPRGGYT

v_call: TRBV4-1
clone_size: -
j_call: TRBJ1-1
cdr3_aa: ASSQVGGTEAF

v_call: TRBV5-5
clone_size: -
j_call: TRBJ2-1
cdr3_aa: ASSRGASGGGYEQF

v_call: TRBV30
clone_size: -
j_call: TRBJ2-3
cdr3_aa: AWKAGTSAADTQY

v_call: TRBV7-9
clone_size: -
j_call: TRBJ2-3
cdr3_aa: ASSLEQGPIADTQY

v_call: TRBV7-7
clone_size: -
j_call: TRBJ1-6
cdr3_aa: ASSHKSPGQQTDNSPLH

v_call: TRBV5-4
clone_size: -
j_call: TRBJ1-4
cdr3_aa: ASSQTGAGEKLF

v_call: TRBV2
clone_size: once
j_call: TRBJ2-7
cdr3_aa: ASSEGSGRFYEQY

v_call: TRBV7-7
clone_size: -
j_call: TRBJ1-5
cdr3_aa: ASSLMPENNQPQH

v_call: TRBV30
clone_size: -
j_call: TRBJ2-5
cdr3_aa: AWSRSGQETQY

v_call: TRBV2
clone_size: few
j_call: TRBJ1-2
cdr3_aa: ASSESVGGYGYT

v_call: TRBV28
clone_size: -
j_call: TRBJ2-7
cdr3_aa: ASSFPRLIDYEQY

v_call: TRBV27
clone_size: -
j_call: TRBJ1-1
cdr3_aa: ASSPGDGLS

v_call: TRBV7-9
clone_size: medium-sized
j_call: TRBJ2-3
cdr3_aa: ASSHWARPTDTQY

v_call: TRBV5-6
clone_size: -
j_call: TRBJ1-4
cdr3_aa: ASSFGTGLGEKLF

v_call: TRBV11-3
clone_size: -
j_call: TRBJ2-3
cdr3_aa: ASSPGITDTQY

v_call: TRBV27
clone_size: -
j_call: TRBJ1-6
cdr3_aa: ASSLGGYNSPLH

v_call: TRBV5-8
clone_size: once
j_call: TRBJ2-3
cdr3_aa: ASSFTSADTQY

v_call: TRBV6-5
clone_size: -
j_call: TRBJ2-2
cdr3_aa: ASSPGGQIGELF

v_call: TRBV30
clone_size: -
j_call: TRBJ2-1
cdr3_aa: AWSAKSGGPYNEQF

v_call: TRBV7-6
clone_size: once
j_call: TRBJ1-1
cdr3_aa: ASSPTQDRGLDTEAF

v_call: TRBV13
clone_size: -
j_call: TRBJ1-2
cdr3_aa: ASSLRRDYGYT

v_call: TRBV7-9
clone_size: -
j_call: TRBJ2-4
cdr3_aa: ASSLEGGKNIQY